The 29 T cell receptor beta chains below come from one sample, sequenced in a study of blood T cell repertoires in COVID-19. Clones were sequenced by immunoSEQ multiplex PCR, and TCRdb holds only the in-frame ones, with some missing. The table lists about 150,000 clones, about three quarters of them singletons. Material: peripheral blood. The source of these receptors is a man older than 75 with acute or convalescent COVID-19.

The chain employs TRBV18 and TRBJ2-3; tentatively, D is TRBD2 (5 bases). Trimming stripped 2 bases from V and 5 bases from J, with 5 bases between. Germline lookup yields CDR1 KGHSH and CDR2 LQKENI. CDR3 length equals 12 residues. The CDR3 protein is CASSPEGDTQYF. For the CDR3, the DNA is TGTGCCAGCTCACCAGAGGGAGATACGCAGTATTTT. Variable domain in full (rest from reference TRBV18 and TRBJ2-3): NAGVMQNPRHLVRRRGQEARLRCSPMKGHSHVYWYRQLPEEGLKFMVYLQKENIIDESGMPKERFSAEFPKEGPSILRIQQVVRGDSAAYFCASSPEGDTQYFGPGTRLTVL.

CDR3 sequence (DNA): TGTGCCAGCAGCAAAACCGGGACAGGGGCCTACAATGAGCAGTTCTTC. Protein: CASSKTGTGAYNEQFF. The chain couples TRBV5-6 to TRBJ2-1, with 10 bases aligning to TRBD1. The CDR3 spans 16 residues. V shed 4 bases, J shed 2 bases, and the junction held 6 bases outside the gene matches. CDR1 SGHDT and CDR2 YYEEEE come from the germline V gene.

The chain couples TRBV7-8 to TRBJ1-2; 9 bases fit TRBD1. The J segment lost 4 bases and the V segment lost 7 bases, leaving 7 bases of the junction unmatched. CDR1 SGHVS and CDR2 FQNEAQ come from the germline V gene. This CDR3 has 14 residues. The CDR3 DNA sequence: TGTGCCAGCACCTTTGGACAGGGGTCCTATGGCTACACCTTC. Translated: CASTFGQGSYGYTF.

This chain connects TRBV7-9 to TRBJ2-5; maybe TRBD2 (6 bases). This CDR3 region has 15 residues. Trimming removed 5 bases at V and 5 bases at J, with 18 bases between. Germline-derived CDR1 and CDR2 are SEHNR and FQNEAQ (reference sequence). The CDR3 loop is CASSEGGRGSETQYF. The DNA of the CDR3 is TGTGCCAGCAGCGAAGGCGGGCGGGGTTCTGAGACCCAGTACTTC. Based on the CDR3 plus reference TRBV7-9 and TRBJ2-5, the full variable domain is DTGVSQNPRHKITKRGQNVTFRCDPISEHNRLYWYRQTLGQGPEFLTYFQNEAQLEKSRLLSDRFSAERPKGSFSTLEIQRTEQGDSAMYLCASSEGGRGSETQYFGPGTRLLVL.

In this sample, this clone turned up a few times. This rearrangement joins TRBV19 to TRBJ2-5, with TRBD2 identical over 10 bases. The length of the CDR3 is 14 residues. CDR1 and CDR2 from the germline V gene are LNHDA and SQIVND (reference sequence). V trimming: 4 bases; J trimming: 3 bases; junction bases outside the gene matches: 2. CDR3 sequence reads: CASSNSGGEETQYF. The CDR3 coding sequence is TGTGCCAGTAGTAACAGCGGGGGGGAAGAGACCCAGTACTTC.

The CDR3 DNA follows: TGCGCCAGCAGCTTGGCGGGACAGCCATTTTCGAACACCGGGGAGCTGTTTTTT. It codes for CASSLAGQPFSNTGELFF. The chain employs TRBV5-1 and TRBJ2-2; TRBD1 matches 7 bases. J was trimmed by 0 bases and V by 0 bases; bases with no gene match: 8. Germline CDR1 SGHRS, CDR2 YFSETQ. This CDR3 spans 18 amino acids.

The chain combines TRBV5-4 with TRBJ2-7, with D tentatively TRBD1 (5 bases). Germline loops: CDR1 SGHNT, CDR2 YYREEE (reference sequence). The CDR3 loop spans 14 amino acids. Trimming left V 4 bases short and J 0 bases short, with 11 bases between. The CDR3 spells CASSIQGNSYEQYF. The CDR3 DNA sequence: TGTGCCAGCAGCATTCAGGGAAACTCCTACGAGCAGTACTTC.

The chain links TRBV6-4 to TRBJ2-1; possible D gene TRBD2, 5 bases. Trimming removed 7 bases at V and 10 bases at J, with 11 bases between. The CDR3 is made up of 11 amino acids. The germline CDR1 and CDR2 sequences are MRHNA and SNTAGT. The CDR3 protein is CASTYTGEQFF. The CDR3 DNA follows: TGTGCCAGCACCTACACGGGGGAGCAGTTCTTC.

J is TRBJ2-5 and V is TRBV28, with 7 positions matching TRBD1. J lost 0 bases, V lost 5 bases, and 6 bases had no gene match. The CDR3 extends over 15 amino acids. CDR1 is MDHEN and CDR2 is SYDVKM in the germline V gene. This CDR3 is CASSGRQGYQETQYF. The CDR3 region has the DNA TGTGCCAGCAGTGGGAGACAGGGTTACCAAGAGACCCAGTACTTC. The full variable domain, with the rest looked up from reference TRBV28 and TRBJ2-5, is DVKVTQSSRYLVKRTGEKVFLECVQDMDHENMFWYRQDPGLGLRLIYFSYDVKMKEKGDIPEGYSVSREKKERFSLILESASTNQTSMYLCASSGRQGYQETQYFGPGTRLLVL.

This clone was seen more than once but under ten times. J is TRBJ2-7 and V is TRBV2, with D possibly being TRBD2 (6 bases). Germline loops: CDR1 SNHLY, CDR2 FYNNEI. The V and J ends lost 3 bases and 2 bases respectively, with 14 bases between them. This CDR3 has 15 amino acids. The CDR3 sequence: CASSEGDLTAYEQYF. The CDR3 region has the DNA TGTGCCAGCAGTGAGGGGGACTTAACAGCCTACGAGCAGTACTTC.

The chain carries TRBV11-2 and TRBJ2-7, with a weak D call TRBD1 (5 bases). The CDR3 runs 14 residues. Between the trimmed V and J ends, which lost 1 base and 3 bases, there was a span of 10 bases. Germline V gene sequence: CDR1 SGHAT, CDR2 FQNNGV. The CDR3 DNA reads TGTGCCAGCAGCTTAGGGACAAAGGGCTACGAGCAGTACGTC. Translated: CASSLGTKGYEQYV.

The CDR3 loop reads CASSMGQLFNTDTQYF. CDR3 nucleotide sequence: TGCGCCAGCAGCATGGGACAGCTGTTCAACACAGATACGCAGTATTTT. The chain is built from TRBV5-1 and TRBJ2-3; the match to TRBD1 covers 7 bases. Germline V CDR1 and CDR2: SGHRS, YFSETQ. This CDR3 spans 16 amino acids. Unmatched junction bases numbered 10, after V lost 4 bases and J lost 2 bases.

In its sample, this clone was seen once. V gene TRBV3-1 (or the pseudogene TRBV3-2) combines with J gene TRBJ2-1; TRBD1 is a possible D gene (5 bases). The CDR3 contains 11 residues. CDR1 and CDR2 (germline): LGHDT, YNNKEL (reference sequence). Trimming left V 7 bases short and J 5 bases short, with 6 bases between. CDR3 DNA sequence: TGTGCCAGCAAGGGGCACAATGAGCAGTTCTTC. Encoded protein: CASKGHNEQFF.

The J gene is TRBJ2-2, the V gene TRBV9; TRBD2 agrees at 7 bases. Germline values: CDR1 SGDLS, CDR2 YYNGEE. V shed 0 bases, J shed 4 bases, and the junction held 3 bases outside the gene matches. This CDR3 has 15 amino acids. The CDR3 DNA is TGTGCCAGCAGCGTAGTAGGGGAGGGCACCGGGGAGCTGTTTTTT. It yields the protein CASSVVGEGTGELFF.

This clone was counted between two and nine times. The chain carries TRBV12-3 or TRBV12-4 and TRBJ2-1; D unresolved. The CDR3 spans 11 residues. Trimming stripped 3 bases from V and 10 bases from J, with 7 bases between. This CDR3 reads CASSFDWEQFF. CDR3 in DNA: TGTGCCAGCAGTTTCGACTGGGAGCAGTTCTTC.

The J gene is TRBJ1-2, the V gene TRBV29-1; D is undetermined. Germline values: CDR1 SQVTM, CDR2 ANQGSEA. V was shortened by 1 base and J by 2 bases, with 11 bases between the two germline ends. CDR3 length: 14 residues. The CDR3 is CSVEGGVLNYGYTF. For the CDR3, the DNA is TGCAGCGTTGAAGGGGGAGTTCTAAACTATGGCTACACCTTC.

V usage is TRBV24-1 and J usage is TRBJ1-5; 10 positions match TRBD1. V was clipped by 4 bases and J by 6 bases; unmatched bases: 11. CDR1 KGHDR and CDR2 SFDVKD come from the germline V gene. The CDR3 runs 17 residues. The CDR3 region has the DNA TGTGCCACCAGTGAGCGTGACAGGGGGCGCTTCAGTCAGCCCCAGCATTTT. Its translation is CATSERDRGRFSQPQHF.

This clone has more than one count but fewer than ten. The chain is built from TRBV24-1 and TRBJ2-1, with 9 bases identical to TRBD2. The CDR3 totals 15 residues. CDR1 and CDR2 (germline): KGHDR, SFDVKD. V dropped 9 bases and J dropped 4; count of bases not matched to a gene: 9. The CDR3 region is CATGLGGGAYNEQFF. DNA for the CDR3: TGTGCCACCGGCCTGGGCGGGGGGGCTTACAATGAGCAGTTCTTC.

The chain links TRBV7-9 to TRBJ1-2, with a possible D match to TRBD1 (5 bases). From germline, CDR1 is SEHNR and CDR2 FQNEAQ (reference sequence). The CDR3 runs 15 residues. V was shortened by 1 base and J by 2 bases, with 11 bases between the two germline ends. The DNA of the CDR3 is TGTGCCAGCAGCTTAGGAGTAGCAGGGAACTATGGCTACACCTTC. This sequence encodes CASSLGVAGNYGYTF.

This sequence joins TRBV7-2 and TRBJ1-3; D unclear. Trimming took 4 bases from V and 0 from J, leaving 7 bases between them. CDR3 length: 14 residues. Looked up from germline, CDR1 is SGHTA and CDR2 is FQGNSA. The CDR3 loop reads CASSSLSSGNTIYF. The DNA for the CDR3 is TGTGCCAGCAGCTCTCTGAGCTCTGGAAACACCATATATTTT.

This chain uses TRBV11-3 with TRBJ2-1; the D gene is possibly TRBD2 (6 bases). From germline, CDR1 is SGHNT and CDR2 YENEEA. Deletions cut 3 bases from V and 4 bases from J, with 13 bases between. CDR3 size: 15 residues. The DNA of the CDR3 is TGTGCCAGCAGCTTGTTTGCGGGGCCATACAATGAGCAGTTCTTC. Amino acid sequence: CASSLFAGPYNEQFF.

The table lists this clone with a count of one. The chain joins TRBV2 to TRBJ2-2; TRBD1 is a possible D gene (7 bases). The CDR3 is made up of 14 amino acids. Germline assignment: CDR1 SNHLY and CDR2 FYNNEI. V lost 7 bases and J 10 bases, leaving 19 bases between the germline ends. The CDR3 bases are TGTGCCAGCAATCCCCAGGGGGGCGGCCAGGAGCTGTTTTTT. It specifies CASNPQGGGQELFF. The complete variable domain, with remaining parts taken from reference TRBV2 and TRBJ2-2, reads EPEVTQTPSHQVTQMGQEVILRCVPISNHLYFYWYRQILGQKVEFLVSFYNNEISEKSEIFDDQFSVERPDGSNFTLKIRSTKLEDSAMYFCASNPQGGGQELFFGEGSRLTVL.

This clone was observed at least ten times. The rearrangement links TRBV5-5 to TRBJ1-4; D not certain. The germline V gene encodes CDR1 SGHKS and CDR2 YYEKEE (reference sequence). This CDR3 comprises 16 residues. The ends were cut back, 4 bases at V and 3 bases at J, with 16 bases in the middle. The CDR3 DNA reads as TGTGCCAGCAGCCCCGCGGGTCTGGCGGCTAATGAAAAACTGTTTTTT. Its translation is CASSPAGLAANEKLFF.

In regard to this clone: The junction does not match germline at one end; this may be a read error. This chain connects TRBV3-1 (or the pseudogene TRBV3-2) to TRBJ2-1, with D possibly matching TRBD2 (5 bases). This CDR3 spans 16 amino acids. CDR1 is LGHDT and CDR2 is YNNKEL in the germline V gene (reference sequence). CDR3 DNA: TGTGCCAGCAGCCAAAGGACGGACTCGACTTCCAATAAGCAGTTCTTC. This gives the protein CASSQRTDSTSNKQFF.

This clone has just a few counts. The rearrangement links TRBV5-1 to TRBJ1-3; 9 positions match TRBD1. Germline lookup yields CDR1 SGHRS and CDR2 YFSETQ. The CDR3 extends over 13 amino acids. J gave up 6 bases and V 5 bases, and 3 bases lay outside the gene matches. The CDR3 loop is CASRGQGTNTIYF. CDR3 bases: TGCGCCAGCAGGGGACAGGGCACAAACACCATATATTTT.

The chain joins TRBV4-1 to TRBJ1-2, with 7 nucleotides matching TRBD1. The CDR3 length is 15 residues. Unmatched junction bases numbered 8, after V lost 2 bases and J lost 5 bases. Germline CDR1 MGHRA, CDR2 YSYEKL. DNA of the CDR3: TGCGCCAGCAGCCAAAGCCTTGCAGGGGGATATGGCTACACCTTC. It encodes CASSQSLAGGYGYTF.

The rearrangement joins TRBV29-1 to TRBJ2-2; D is possibly TRBD2 (5 bases). Germline CDR1 and CDR2: SQVTM and ANQGSEA. The CDR3 contains 14 residues. Between the trimmed V and J ends, which lost 5 bases and 2 bases, there was a span of 12 bases. CDR3 coding DNA: TGCAGCGTTAGGAGCGGACCAAACACCGGGGAGCTGTTTTTT. Its translation is CSVRSGPNTGELFF.

Details on this clone: The sample has other DNA sequences that encode this CDR3 too. The chain combines TRBV6-6 with TRBJ1-1, with 8 bases aligning to TRBD1. Germline V gene data show CDR1 as MNHNY and CDR2 as SVGAGI (reference sequence). CDR3 length: 14 amino acids. Losses at the gene ends were 3 bases for V and 5 bases for J; bases not matched to a gene: 5. Written as DNA, the CDR3 is TGTGCCAGCAGTTATGGACAGGGATGGACTGAAGCTTTCTTT. Amino acid sequence: CASSYGQGWTEAFF.

The chain recombines TRBV18 with TRBJ1-6, with D unclear. The germline V gene has CDR1 KGHSH and CDR2 LQKENI. Trimming stripped 3 bases from V and 0 bases from J, with 6 bases between. The CDR3 is made up of 15 amino acids. CDR3 in amino acids: CASSPLSSYNSPLHF. CDR3 DNA: TGTGCCAGCTCACCCCTAAGCTCCTATAATTCACCCCTCCACTTT.